This entry lists 3 T cell receptor beta chains sequenced from one sample in a study of T cells in women clearing cervical HPV infection. The assay was immunoSEQ multiplex PCR, and TCRdb's table has in-frame clones only and misses some. This table lists 45,000 to 50,000 clones. The sequenced material came from blood buffy coat. The source is a woman aged 18 to 75 with a cervical HPV16 infection that either progressed to CIN3+ or cleared (not recorded which).

Remarks on this clone: The CDR3 extends 3 residues past the end of the read, so its final part is completed from the germline J gene. This chain connects TRBV18 to TRBJ1-4; 9 nucleotides match TRBD1. The germline gives CDR1 KGHSH, CDR2 LQKENI. V was pared by 2 bases and J by 5 bases, with 9 bases of the junction left unmatched. The CDR3 has 17 amino acids. CDR3 DNA, as far as it was read: TGTGCCAGCTCACCAACCACAGGGGGCTCGGGGAATGAAAAA. The encoded protein is CASSPTTGGSGNEK. The full CDR3 protein reads CASSPTTGGSGNEKLFF.

As to this clone: The read falls 3 residues short of the CDR3 end, and the missing part is taken from the germline J gene. The chain carries TRBV2 and TRBJ1-2, with no clear D. The CDR3 runs 18 residues. Trimming took off 2 bases at V and 5 bases at J, with 24 bases between the two ends. Germline-derived CDR1 and CDR2 are SNHLY and FYNNEI. CDR3 amino acids: CASSELTARGRGLYGYTF. The CDR3 bases that were read are TGTGCCAGCAGTGAATTGACGGCTCGAGGGCGAGGACTTTATGGC.

A remark on this clone: Coverage ceases 3 residues before the CDR3 finishes, and the germline J gene fills in the end. The chain carries TRBV19 and TRBJ2-2; a weak D match, TRBD1 (7 bases). This CDR3 has 18 residues. Germline CDR1 reads LNHDA; CDR2 reads SQIVND (reference sequence). The CDR3 DNA, read in part, is TGTGCCAGTAGTTCGGCGGGACAGAGGAGCTCTGGGGCCAACGTG. Encoded protein: CASSSAGQRSSGANV. The complete CDR3 reads CASSSAGQRSSGANVLFF. Using reference TRBV19 and TRBJ2-2 for the parts outside the CDR3, the full variable domain is DGGITQSPKYLFRKEGQNVTLSCEQNLNHDAMYWYRQDPGQGLRLIYYSQIVNDFQKGDIAEGYSVSREKKESFPLTVTSAQKNPTAFYLCASSSAGQRSSGANVLFFGEGSRLTVL.